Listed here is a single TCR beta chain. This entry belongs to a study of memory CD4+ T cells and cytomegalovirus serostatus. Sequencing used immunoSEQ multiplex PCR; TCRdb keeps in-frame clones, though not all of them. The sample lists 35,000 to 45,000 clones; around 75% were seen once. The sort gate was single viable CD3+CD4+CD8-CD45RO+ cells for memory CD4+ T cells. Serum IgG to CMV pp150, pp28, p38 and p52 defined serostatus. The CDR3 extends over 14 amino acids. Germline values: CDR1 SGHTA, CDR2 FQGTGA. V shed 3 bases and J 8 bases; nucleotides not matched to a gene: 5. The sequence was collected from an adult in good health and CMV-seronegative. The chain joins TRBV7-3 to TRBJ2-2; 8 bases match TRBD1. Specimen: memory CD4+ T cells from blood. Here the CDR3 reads CASSLDRDFGELFF. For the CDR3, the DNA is TGTGCCAGCAGCTTGGACAGGGACTTTGGGGAGCTGTTTTTT. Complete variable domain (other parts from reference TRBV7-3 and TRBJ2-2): GAGVSQTPSNKVTEKGKYVELRCDPISGHTALYWYRQSLGQGPEFLIYFQGTGAADDSGLPNDRFFAVRPEGSVSTLKIQRTERGDSAVYLCASSLDRDFGELFFGEGSRLTVL.